The next 10 T cell receptor beta chains were all read from a single sample in a study of T cells in localized non-small cell lung cancer. Profiled with immunoSEQ multiplex PCR; TCRdb holds only in-frame clones, not every one. The sample consists of approximately 80,000 clones, around 82% of them appearing once. The input for sequencing was peripheral blood, taken before any cancer treatment. These receptor sequences come from an older female donor with stage I lung adenocarcinoma.

This clone was counted between two and nine times. The chain employs TRBV7-9 and TRBJ1-5; D uncertain. V lost 0 bases and J 3 bases, leaving 9 bases between the germline ends. From germline, CDR1 is SEHNR and CDR2 FQNEAQ (reference sequence). The CDR3 loop spans 15 amino acids. DNA for the CDR3: TGTGCCAGCAGCTTAGCAGGGTCGGTCAATCAGCCCCAGCATTTT. Translating gives CASSLAGSVNQPQHF.

V and J are TRBV15 and TRBJ2-5, with D perhaps TRBD2 (6 bases). TRBJ2-7 explains the end of the DNA better; the J call may be wrong. From germline, CDR1 is LNHNV and CDR2 YYDKDF (reference sequence). The CDR3 consists of 14 residues. The CDR3 DNA follows: TGTGCCACCAGCAGAGAGCAGGGAGGCTACGAGCAGTACTTC. Protein sequence: CATSREQGGYEQYF.

This sequence joins TRBV9 and TRBJ1-2, with 8 bases that match TRBD1. Germline V gene sequence: CDR1 SGDLS, CDR2 YYNGEE. V was pared by 0 bases and J by 5 bases, with 9 bases of the junction left unmatched. This CDR3 has 16 amino acids. CDR3 region: CASSVEKGTGHYGYTF. DNA of the CDR3: TGTGCCAGCAGCGTAGAAAAAGGGACAGGCCATTATGGCTACACCTTC.

The gene calls are TRBV7-9 and TRBJ1-2; a possible D gene is TRBD1 (6 bases). The germline CDR1 and CDR2 sequences are SEHNR and FQNEAQ (reference sequence). The CDR3 length is 15 residues. V lost 5 bases to trimming and J lost 4 bases, with 17 bases between them. DNA for the CDR3: TGTGCCAGCAGCCCCGGACAGTCCGTTACCTATGGCTACACCTTC. Its protein is CASSPGQSVTYGYTF.

The chain has TRBV27 and TRBJ1-2; 11 bases are shared with TRBD1. The CDR3 loop spans 15 amino acids. After removal of 6 bases from V and 7 bases from J, the junction contained 10 bases not matched to a gene. Germline loops: CDR1 MNHEY, CDR2 SMNVEV (reference sequence). CDR3 coding DNA: TGTGCCAGCAGCCCCGCCGGGACAGGGGGTCTTGGCTACACCTTC. As protein: CASSPAGTGGLGYTF.

This clone occurred a few times. The rearrangement joins TRBV30 to TRBJ1-5, with unresolved D. The germline CDR1 and CDR2 sequences are GTSNPN and SVGIG (reference sequence). Deletions cut 4 bases from V and 0 bases from J, with 10 bases between. The CDR3 is 14 residues long. The CDR3 nucleotides are TGTGCCTGGAACTCGGACGGTAGCAATCAGCCCCAGCATTTT. Amino acid sequence: CAWNSDGSNQPQHF.

This clone occurred once. V and J are TRBV15 and TRBJ1-2; D is perhaps TRBD1 (6 bases). In germline, CDR1 is LNHNV, CDR2 YYDKDF (reference sequence). The CDR3 has 15 residues. The ends were cut back, 4 bases at V and 10 bases at J, with 22 bases in the middle. The CDR3 coding sequence is TGTGCCACCAGCAAAGAGAACAGGGCGGATGGCATCTACACCTTC. It translates to CATSKENRADGIYTF.

The rearrangement uses TRBV5-4 and TRBJ2-2; 14 nucleotides agree with TRBD2. The CDR3 sequence is 17 residues long. The junction had 3 bases not matched to a gene; V was cut back by 2 bases and J by 3 bases. The V gene's germline CDR1 is SGHNT and CDR2 YYREEE (reference sequence). CDR3 nucleotide sequence: TGTGCCAGCAGCTTCCCGGGACTAGCGGGAGACACCGGGGAGCTGTTTTTT. Protein product: CASSFPGLAGDTGELFF.

This clone was counted a few times. This sequence joins TRBV19 and TRBJ1-2; 8 bases align to TRBD1. The junction had 7 bases not matched to a gene; V was cut back by 8 bases and J by 2 bases. The CDR3 loop spans 14 amino acids. CDR1 and CDR2 from the germline V gene are LNHDA and SQIVND (reference sequence). CDR3 residues: CASSRDRTNYGYTF. Here the CDR3 DNA reads TGTGCCAGTTCCCGGGACAGGACCAACTATGGCTACACCTTC. Full variable domain (remainder filled in from reference TRBV19 and TRBJ1-2): DGGITQSPKYLFRKEGQNVTLSCEQNLNHDAMYWYRQDPGQGLRLIYYSQIVNDFQKGDIAEGYSVSREKKESFPLTVTSAQKNPTAFYLCASSRDRTNYGYTFGSGTRLTVV.

The CDR3 bases are TGTGCCAGCAGTGACAGCGGGGGGGCCAATGAGCAGTTCTTC. It yields the protein CASSDSGGANEQFF. The chain uses TRBV6-4 and TRBJ2-1; TRBD2 agrees at 10 bases. The CDR3 consists of 14 residues. The V segment lost 2 bases and the J segment 6 bases; nucleotides outside the gene matches: 1. Germline V gene lookup returns CDR1 MRHNA and CDR2 SNTAGT.